This entry concerns a single T cell receptor beta chain. As yet, its antigen is unknown. It was with unique molecular identifiers that the TCRbeta library was prepared. MiXCR, applied by TCRdb to the PCR reads, yields one record per CDR3 protein. The table includes about 290,000 distinct CDR3 sequences, about 7.3% detected once. This CDR3 has 16 residues. V gave up 4 bases and J gave up 8 bases, with 18 bases separating them. The germline V gene has CDR1 SGHTA and CDR2 FQGNSA. This entry belongs to a study of T-cell reconstitution after alpha-beta-depleted transplantation in children. Findings and caveats of the study: Several patients had high TCRbeta diversity at day 60; it came from surviving recipient T cells and thymic progenitors. By one year post-transplant, T-cell counts and diversity largely arose from T cells that were newly produced. Alpha-beta T cells present about two months after transplant were reported to originate from several hundred expanded graft clones.

The rearrangement uses TRBV7-2 and TRBJ1-6; maybe TRBD1 (5 bases). The source material was peripheral blood, sampled 360 days after TCRalphabeta/CD19-depleted stem cell transplant. This clonotype was obtained from a female patient aged 2 to 10 who had a stem cell transplant for Fanconi anemia, so the T cells may come from the graft donor. For the CDR3, the DNA is TGTGCCAGCAGCTGGCACGGGGGGTCTAGATATTCACCCCTCCACTTT. Translating gives CASSWHGGSRYSPLHF.